The T cell receptor beta chain under discussion was sequenced for a study of T cell responses to AZD1222 COVID-19 vaccine. Regarding the study as a whole: The reported proportion of spike-specific TCRs targeting unmutated variant regions was nearly half. Females outnumbered males among donors, who were mostly white British; clonal diversity was possibly underestimated.

With regard to this clone: Antigen unknown.

Profiling relied on immunoSEQ multiplex PCR, and the TCRdb table lists in-frame clones only, not all of them. Among about 55,000 clones listed, about 85% were seen once. This CDR3 comprises 12 residues. V lost 5 bases and J 0 bases, leaving 4 bases between the germline ends. Looked up from germline, CDR1 is MNHEY and CDR2 is SVGEGT. The chain carries TRBV6-2 or TRBV6-3 and TRBJ1-1, with D hard to call. The sequencing here drew on peripheral blood, taken on day 0 of AZD1222 vaccination. The origin of this receptor is an adult in good health. The CDR3 sequence is CASSRMNTEAFF. As DNA, the CDR3 is TGTGCCAGCAGTAGGATGAACACTGAAGCTTTCTTT.